Included here is one TCR beta chain sequence, with context. Generated by immunoSEQ multiplex PCR, the TCRdb table keeps only in-frame clones and is missing some. The sample comprises some 33,000 clones, around 70% of which are singletons, and more than 4.5% rests with the top ten. This entry comes from a study of radiotherapy plus CTLA-4 blockade in lung cancer. From germline, CDR1 is GTSNPN and CDR2 SVGIG (reference sequence). V shed 2 bases and J 5 bases; nucleotides not matched to a gene: 2. The CDR3 contains 13 residues. The receptor was isolated from a human donor with non-small cell lung cancer whose response to radiotherapy plus ipilimumab could not be evaluated. Material: peripheral blood, obtained from a patient treated with radiotherapy plus ipilimumab. The chain has TRBV30 and TRBJ1-4; 7 bases are a match to TRBD1. CDR3 amino acids: CAWSRDRNEKLFF. CDR3 DNA sequence: TGTGCCTGGAGTCGGGACAGAAATGAAAAACTGTTTTTT.